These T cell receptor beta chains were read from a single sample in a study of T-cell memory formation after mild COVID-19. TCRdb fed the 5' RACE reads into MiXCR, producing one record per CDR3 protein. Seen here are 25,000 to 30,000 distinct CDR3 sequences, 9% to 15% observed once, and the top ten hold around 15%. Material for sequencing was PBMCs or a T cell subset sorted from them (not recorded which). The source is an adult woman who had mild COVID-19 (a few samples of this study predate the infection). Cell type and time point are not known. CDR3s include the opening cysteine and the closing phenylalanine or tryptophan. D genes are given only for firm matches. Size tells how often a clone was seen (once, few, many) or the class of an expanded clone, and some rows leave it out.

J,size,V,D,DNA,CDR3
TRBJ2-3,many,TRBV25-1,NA,TGTGCCAGCAGCCGCGGGTTGGGGGTCCCAACAGATACGCAGTATTTT,CASSRGLGVPTDTQYF
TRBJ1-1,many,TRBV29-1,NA,TGCAGCGTTGGTATAGGCCTGAACACTGAAGCTTTCTTT,CSVGIGLNTEAFF
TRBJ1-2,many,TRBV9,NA,TGTGCCAGCAGCACACTGACTGGAAGTGACTATGGCTACACCTTC,CASSTLTGSDYGYTF
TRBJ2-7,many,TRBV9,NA,TGTGCCAGCAGCGCCAATTCAGGGTACGAGCAGTACTTC,CASSANSGYEQYF
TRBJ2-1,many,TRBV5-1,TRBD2,TGCGCCAGCAGCTTACCTAGCGGCTACAATGAGCAGTTCTTC,CASSLPSGYNEQFF
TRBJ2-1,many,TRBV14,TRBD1,TGTGCCAGCAGCCAAGATTACAGGGGCACTTCTTACAATGAGCAGTTCTTC,CASSQDYRGTSYNEQFF
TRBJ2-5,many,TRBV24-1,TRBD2,TGTGCCACCAGTGCCGGGACTAGCGGGGGTTTTGAGACCCAGTACTTC,CATSAGTSGGFETQYF
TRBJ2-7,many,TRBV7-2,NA,TGTGCCAGCAGCTTAGGATGGAACGACGAGCAGTACTTC,CASSLGWNDEQYF
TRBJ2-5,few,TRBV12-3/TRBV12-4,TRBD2,TGTGCCAGCACCCCGGGCGGGGGAGAGACCCAGTACTTC,CASTPGGGETQYF
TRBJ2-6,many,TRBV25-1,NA,TGTGCCAGCAGTACCCCTGGGGGTCTCCCATCTGGGGCCAACGTCCTGACTTTC,CASSTPGGLPSGANVLTF
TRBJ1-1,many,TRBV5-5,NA,TGTGCCAGCAGCTTAACACTCTGGGGGGACACTGAAGCTTTCTTT,CASSLTLWGDTEAFF
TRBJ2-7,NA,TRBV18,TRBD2,TGTGCCAGCTCACCAGGCGGGGGGAACGAGCAGTACTTC,CASSPGGGNEQYF
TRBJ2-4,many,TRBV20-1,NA,TGCAGTGCTAGAAGCCTATGGCTAGCCAAAAACATTCAGTACTTC,CSARSLWLAKNIQYF
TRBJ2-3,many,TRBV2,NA,TGTGCCAGCTCGACAGGGACTAGCACAGATACGCAGTATTTT,CASSTGTSTDTQYF
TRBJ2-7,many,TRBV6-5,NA,TGTGCCAGCAGTCACGATCAAAGTACCTCCTACGAGCAGTACTTC,CASSHDQSTSYEQYF
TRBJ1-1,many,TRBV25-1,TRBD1,TGTGCCAGCAGTGAAGTACAGGGGCGGACTGAAGCTTTCTTT,CASSEVQGRTEAFF
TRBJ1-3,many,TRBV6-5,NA,TGTGCCAGCAGTTACTCTTTAGGGGGAACTGGAAACACCATATATTTT,CASSYSLGGTGNTIYF
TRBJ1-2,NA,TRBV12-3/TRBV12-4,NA,TGTGCCAGCAGTTTCCCGGTAGGGTATGGCTACACCTTC,CASSFPVGYGYTF
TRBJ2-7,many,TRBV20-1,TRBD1,TGCAGTGCTAGAGATTCCGGGACAGGCTACGAGCAGTACTTC,CSARDSGTGYEQYF
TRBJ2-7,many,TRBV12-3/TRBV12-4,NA,TGTGCCAGCAGTACCTTCTCCTACGAGCAGTACTTC,CASSTFSYEQYF
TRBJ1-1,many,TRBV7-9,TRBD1,TGTGCCAGCAGCGAGGACAGGGTGGCTGAAGCTTTCTTT,CASSEDRVAEAFF
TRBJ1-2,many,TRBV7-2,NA,TGTGCCAGCAGCCCACGGGGGGGGGATGGCTACACCTTC,CASSPRGGDGYTF
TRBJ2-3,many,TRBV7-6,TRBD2,TGTGCCAGCAGCTACCTGGTGTGGACTAGCGGGAGTTCAACAGATACGCAGTATTTT,CASSYLVWTSGSSTDTQYF
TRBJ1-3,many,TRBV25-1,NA,TGTGCCAGCAGTGAGGCAGGGTACAGAAACACCATATATTTT,CASSEAGYRNTIYF
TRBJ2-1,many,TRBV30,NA,TGTGCCTGGAGTGTACCTCCTCGAACAGGAATCTACAATGAGCAGTTCTTC,CAWSVPPRTGIYNEQFF
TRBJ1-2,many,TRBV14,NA,TGTGCCAGCAGCCCTTTATATGGCCCCTGGCTTTACACCTTC,CASSPLYGPWLYTF
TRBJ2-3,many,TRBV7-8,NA,TGTGCCAGCAGCTTAGAATCAGGTTGGGGCACAGATACGCAGTATTTT,CASSLESGWGTDTQYF
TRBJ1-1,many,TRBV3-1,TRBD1,TGTGCCAGCAGCCAGTTAGGGACAGGGGGCCCTGAAGCTTTCTTT,CASSQLGTGGPEAFF
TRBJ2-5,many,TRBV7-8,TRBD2,TGTGCCAGCAGCTTAGATTTGAGTAGCGGGAGCGGAGAGACCCAGTACTTC,CASSLDLSSGSGETQYF
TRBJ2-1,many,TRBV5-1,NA,TGCGCCAGCAGCTTGGGCCGTGGCGGGAATGAGCAGTTCTTC,CASSLGRGGNEQFF
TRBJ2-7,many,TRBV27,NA,TGTGCCAGCAGTCCGAGGACAGTTAACTCCTACGAGCAGTACTTC,CASSPRTVNSYEQYF
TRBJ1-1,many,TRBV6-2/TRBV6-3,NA,TGTGCCAGCAGATACACAGGAATGTCTGAAGCTTTCTTT,CASRYTGMSEAFF
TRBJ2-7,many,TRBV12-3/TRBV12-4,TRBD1,TGTGCCAGGGGGAGCCGGGACAGAGCTTACGAGCAGTACTTC,CARGSRDRAYEQYF
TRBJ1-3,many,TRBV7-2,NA,TGTGCCAGCAGCTTAGCTCCCCCTCGAAACACCATATATTTT,CASSLAPPRNTIYF
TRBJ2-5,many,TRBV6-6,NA,TGTGCCAGCAGTTACTCAGCGACAGATCAAGAGACCCAGTACTTC,CASSYSATDQETQYF
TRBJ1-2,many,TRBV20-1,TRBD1,TGCAGTGCTAGACTCGACAGGGGCTATGGCTACACCTTC,CSARLDRGYGYTF
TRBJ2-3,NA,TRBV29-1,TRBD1,TGCAGCGTCACCCACCCTGACAGGGGGGTAACAGATACGCAGTATTTT,CSVTHPDRGVTDTQYF
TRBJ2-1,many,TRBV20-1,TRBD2,TGCAGTGCTCCCGGACTAGCGGTTCTCTACAATGAGCAGTTCTTC,CSAPGLAVLYNEQFF
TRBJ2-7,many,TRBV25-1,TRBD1,TGTGCCAGCAGTAAGACCGACAGGGCGTTCTACGAGCAGTACTTC,CASSKTDRAFYEQYF
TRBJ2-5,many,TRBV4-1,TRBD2,TGCGCCAGCAGCCAAGAGACTAGCGGGCCCCTTCGAGGAGAGACCCAGTACTTC,CASSQETSGPLRGETQYF